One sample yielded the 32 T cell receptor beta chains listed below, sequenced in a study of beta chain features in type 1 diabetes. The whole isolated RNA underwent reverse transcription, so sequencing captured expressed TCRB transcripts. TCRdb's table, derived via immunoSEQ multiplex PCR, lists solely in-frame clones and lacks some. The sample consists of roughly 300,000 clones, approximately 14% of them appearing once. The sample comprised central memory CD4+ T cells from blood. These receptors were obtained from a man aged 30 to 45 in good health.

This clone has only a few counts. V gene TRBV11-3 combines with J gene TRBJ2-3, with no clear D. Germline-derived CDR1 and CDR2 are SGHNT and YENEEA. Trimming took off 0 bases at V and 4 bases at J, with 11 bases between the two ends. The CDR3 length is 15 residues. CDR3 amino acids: CASSLDGGRPDTQYF. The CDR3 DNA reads TGTGCCAGCAGCTTAGACGGTGGAAGGCCAGATACGCAGTATTTT.

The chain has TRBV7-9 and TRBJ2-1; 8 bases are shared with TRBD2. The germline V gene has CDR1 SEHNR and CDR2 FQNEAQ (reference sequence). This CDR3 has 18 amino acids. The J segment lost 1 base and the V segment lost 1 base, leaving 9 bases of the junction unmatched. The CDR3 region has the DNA TGTGCCAGCAGCTTAGGAGGTAGCGGGAAGTGGTCCTACAATGAGCAGTTCTTC. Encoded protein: CASSLGGSGKWSYNEQFF.

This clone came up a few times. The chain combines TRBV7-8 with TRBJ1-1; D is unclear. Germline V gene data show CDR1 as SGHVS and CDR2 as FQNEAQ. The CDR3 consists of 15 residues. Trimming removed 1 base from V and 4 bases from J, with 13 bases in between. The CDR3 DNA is TGTGCCAGCAGCTTAGGAGGGATGTTGGGCACTGAAGCTTTCTTT. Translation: CASSLGGMLGTEAFF. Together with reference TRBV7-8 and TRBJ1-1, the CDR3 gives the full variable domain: GAGVSQSPRYKVAKRGQDVALRCDPISGHVSLFWYQQALGQGPEFLTYFQNEAQLDKSGLPSDRFFAERPEGSVSTLKIQRTQQEDSAVYLCASSLGGMLGTEAFFGQGTRLTVV.

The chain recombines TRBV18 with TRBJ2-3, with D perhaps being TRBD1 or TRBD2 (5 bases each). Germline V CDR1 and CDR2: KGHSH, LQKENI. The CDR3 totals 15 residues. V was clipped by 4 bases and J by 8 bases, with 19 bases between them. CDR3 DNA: TGTGCCAGCTCACTGTCAGGGACGACAGAGGGTACGCAGTATTTT. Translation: CASSLSGTTEGTQYF.

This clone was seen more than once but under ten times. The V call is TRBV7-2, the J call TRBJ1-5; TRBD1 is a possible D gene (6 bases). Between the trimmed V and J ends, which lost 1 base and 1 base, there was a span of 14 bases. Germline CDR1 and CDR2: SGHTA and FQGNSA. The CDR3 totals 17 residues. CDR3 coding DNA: TGTGCCAGCAGCTTAGTGTCCCAGGGGCTGAGCAATCAGCCCCAGCATTTT. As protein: CASSLVSQGLSNQPQHF.

The CDR3 spells CASSTTGDTEAFF. The CDR3 DNA sequence: TGCGCCAGCAGCACTACAGGGGACACTGAAGCTTTCTTT. The rearrangement joins TRBV10-1 to TRBJ1-1, with TRBD1 matching over 7 bases. J gave up 3 bases and V 6 bases, and 4 bases lay outside the gene matches. This CDR3 has 13 residues. The germline V gene has CDR1 WNHNN and CDR2 SYGVQD (reference sequence).

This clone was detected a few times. The CDR3 protein is CASSFGLAGDEQYF. The CDR3, as DNA: TGCGCCAGCAGCTTCGGACTAGCGGGGGACGAGCAGTACTTC. The chain links TRBV5-1 to TRBJ2-7; 13 bases fit TRBD2. The ends lost 2 bases at V and 5 bases at J; junction bases unmatched: 1. Germline loops: CDR1 SGHRS, CDR2 YFSETQ. The CDR3 extends over 14 amino acids.

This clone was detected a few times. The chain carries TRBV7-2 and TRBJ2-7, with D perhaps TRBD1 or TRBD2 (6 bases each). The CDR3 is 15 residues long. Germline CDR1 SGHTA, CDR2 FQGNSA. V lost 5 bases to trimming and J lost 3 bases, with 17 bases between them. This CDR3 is CASSPSGGPVYEQYF. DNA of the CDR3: TGTGCCAGCAGCCCAAGTGGGGGGCCGGTCTACGAGCAGTACTTC.

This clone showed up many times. The CDR3 nucleotides read TGTGCCAGTAGTTCGGCACCCAAAGTTGGCAATCAGCCCCAGCATTTT. This gives the protein CASSSAPKVGNQPQHF. The chain carries TRBV19 and TRBJ1-5; D not certain. The CDR3 covers 16 residues. Germline V gene sequence: CDR1 LNHDA, CDR2 SQIVND (reference sequence). Trimming left V 5 bases short and J 2 bases short, with 16 bases between. Together with reference TRBV19 and TRBJ1-5, the CDR3 gives the full variable domain: DGGITQSPKYLFRKEGQNVTLSCEQNLNHDAMYWYRQDPGQGLRLIYYSQIVNDFQKGDIAEGYSVSREKKESFPLTVTSAQKNPTAFYLCASSSAPKVGNQPQHFGDGTRLSIL.

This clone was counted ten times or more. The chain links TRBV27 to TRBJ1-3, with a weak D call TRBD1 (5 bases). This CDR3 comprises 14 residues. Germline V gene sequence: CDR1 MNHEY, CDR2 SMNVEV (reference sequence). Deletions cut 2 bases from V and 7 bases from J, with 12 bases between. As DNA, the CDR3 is TGTGCCAGCAGTTTAGCAGGGTTCGGGAACACCATATATTTT. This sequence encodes CASSLAGFGNTIYF.

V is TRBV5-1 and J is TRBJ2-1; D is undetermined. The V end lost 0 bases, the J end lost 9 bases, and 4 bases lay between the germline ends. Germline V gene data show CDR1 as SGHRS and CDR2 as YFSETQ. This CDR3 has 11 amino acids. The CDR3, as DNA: TGCGCCAGCAGCTTGGAGTTTGAGCAGTTCTTC. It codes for CASSLEFEQFF.

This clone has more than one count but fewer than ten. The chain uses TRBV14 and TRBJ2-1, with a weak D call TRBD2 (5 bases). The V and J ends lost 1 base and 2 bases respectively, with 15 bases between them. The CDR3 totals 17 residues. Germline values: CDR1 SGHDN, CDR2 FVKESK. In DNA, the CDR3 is TGTGCCAGCAGCCAAGTTCGATCTAGCCTCGCCTACAATGAGCAGTTCTTC. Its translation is CASSQVRSSLAYNEQFF.

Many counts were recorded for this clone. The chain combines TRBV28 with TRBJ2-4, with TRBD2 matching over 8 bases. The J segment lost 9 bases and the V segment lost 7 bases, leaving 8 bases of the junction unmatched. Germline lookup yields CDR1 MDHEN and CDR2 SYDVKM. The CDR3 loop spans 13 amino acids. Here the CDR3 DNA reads TGTGCCAGCATCCAGCGGGAGAACGGCATTCAGTACTTC. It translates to CASIQRENGIQYF.

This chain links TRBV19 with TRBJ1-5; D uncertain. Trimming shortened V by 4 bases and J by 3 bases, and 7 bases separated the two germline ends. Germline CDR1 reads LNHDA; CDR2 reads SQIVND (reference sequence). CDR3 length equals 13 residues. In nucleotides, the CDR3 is TGTGCCAGTAGTACAGACGACAATCAGCCCCAGCATTTT. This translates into CASSTDDNQPQHF. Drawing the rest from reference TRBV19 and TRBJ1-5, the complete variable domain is DGGITQSPKYLFRKEGQNVTLSCEQNLNHDAMYWYRQDPGQGLRLIYYSQIVNDFQKGDIAEGYSVSREKKESFPLTVTSAQKNPTAFYLCASSTDDNQPQHFGDGTRLSIL.

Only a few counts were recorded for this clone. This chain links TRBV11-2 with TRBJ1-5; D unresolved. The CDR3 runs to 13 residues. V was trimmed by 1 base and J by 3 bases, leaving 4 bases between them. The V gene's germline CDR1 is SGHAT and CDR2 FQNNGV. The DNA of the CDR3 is TGTGCCAGCAGCTTAGGCATCAATCAGCCCCAGCATTTT. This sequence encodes CASSLGINQPQHF.

Written as DNA, the CDR3 is TGCGCCAGCAGCCAGTTTCTAGCGGGAGCGGCAGATACGCAGTATTTT. This encodes CASSQFLAGAADTQYF. This rearrangement joins TRBV4-3 to TRBJ2-3, with 10 bases lining up with TRBD2. The CDR3 has 16 amino acids. Looked up from germline, CDR1 is LGHNA and CDR2 is YSLEER. Unmatched junction bases numbered 7, after V lost 3 bases and J lost 4 bases.

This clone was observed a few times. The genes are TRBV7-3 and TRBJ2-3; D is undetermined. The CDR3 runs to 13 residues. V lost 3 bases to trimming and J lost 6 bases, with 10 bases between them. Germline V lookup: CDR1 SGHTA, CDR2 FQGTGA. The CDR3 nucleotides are TGTGCCAGCAGCTTCCAAACCGGGGATACGCAGTATTTT. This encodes CASSFQTGDTQYF. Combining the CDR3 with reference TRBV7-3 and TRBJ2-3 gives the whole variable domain GAGVSQTPSNKVTEKGKYVELRCDPISGHTALYWYRQSLGQGPEFLIYFQGTGAADDSGLPNDRFFAVRPEGSVSTLKIQRTERGDSAVYLCASSFQTGDTQYFGPGTRLTVL.

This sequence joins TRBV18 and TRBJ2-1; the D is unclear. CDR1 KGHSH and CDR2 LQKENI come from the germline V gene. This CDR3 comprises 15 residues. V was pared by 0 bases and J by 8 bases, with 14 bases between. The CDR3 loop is CASSPPGEAGDEQFF. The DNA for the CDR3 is TGTGCCAGCTCACCACCCGGCGAGGCTGGGGATGAGCAGTTCTTC.

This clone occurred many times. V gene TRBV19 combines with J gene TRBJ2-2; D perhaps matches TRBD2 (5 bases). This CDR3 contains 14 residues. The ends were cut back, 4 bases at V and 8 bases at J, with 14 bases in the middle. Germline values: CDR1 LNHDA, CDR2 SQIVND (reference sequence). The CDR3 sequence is CASSSGQIRGELFF. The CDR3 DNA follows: TGTGCCAGTAGTAGCGGGCAAATTCGAGGGGAGCTGTTTTTT. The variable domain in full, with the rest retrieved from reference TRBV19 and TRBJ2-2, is DGGITQSPKYLFRKEGQNVTLSCEQNLNHDAMYWYRQDPGQGLRLIYYSQIVNDFQKGDIAEGYSVSREKKESFPLTVTSAQKNPTAFYLCASSSGQIRGELFFGEGSRLTVL.

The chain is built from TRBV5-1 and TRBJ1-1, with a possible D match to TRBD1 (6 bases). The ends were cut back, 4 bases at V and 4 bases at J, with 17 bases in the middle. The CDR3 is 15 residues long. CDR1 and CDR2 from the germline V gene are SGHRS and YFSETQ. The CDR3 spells CASSAGNNRATEAFF. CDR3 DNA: TGCGCCAGCAGCGCAGGCAACAACAGGGCCACTGAAGCTTTCTTT. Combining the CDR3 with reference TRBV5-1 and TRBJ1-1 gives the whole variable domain KAGVTQTPRYLIKTRGQQVTLSCSPISGHRSVSWYQQTPGQGLQFLFEYFSETQRNKGNFPGRFSGRQFSNSRSEMNVSTLELGDSALYLCASSAGNNRATEAFFGQGTRLTVV.

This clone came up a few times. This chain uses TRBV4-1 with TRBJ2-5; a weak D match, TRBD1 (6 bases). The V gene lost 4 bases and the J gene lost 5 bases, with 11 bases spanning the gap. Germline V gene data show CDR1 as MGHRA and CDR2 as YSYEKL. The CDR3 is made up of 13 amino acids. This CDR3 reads CASSPQGAETQYF. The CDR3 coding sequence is TGCGCCAGCAGCCCACAGGGTGCGGAGACCCAGTACTTC.

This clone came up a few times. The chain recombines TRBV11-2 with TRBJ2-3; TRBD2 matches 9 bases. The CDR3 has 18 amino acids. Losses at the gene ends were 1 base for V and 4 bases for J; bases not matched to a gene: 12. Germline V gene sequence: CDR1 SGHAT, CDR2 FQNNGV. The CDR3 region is CASSLVGGGGARADTQYF. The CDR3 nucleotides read TGTGCCAGCAGCTTAGTGGGTGGCGGGGGGGCCAGGGCAGATACGCAGTATTTT.

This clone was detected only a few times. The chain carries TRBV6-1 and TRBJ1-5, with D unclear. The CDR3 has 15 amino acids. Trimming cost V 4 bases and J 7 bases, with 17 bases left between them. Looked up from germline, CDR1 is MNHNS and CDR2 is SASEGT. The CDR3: CASSVEKGADQPQHF. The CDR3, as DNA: TGTGCCAGCAGTGTGGAGAAAGGAGCAGACCAGCCCCAGCATTTT.

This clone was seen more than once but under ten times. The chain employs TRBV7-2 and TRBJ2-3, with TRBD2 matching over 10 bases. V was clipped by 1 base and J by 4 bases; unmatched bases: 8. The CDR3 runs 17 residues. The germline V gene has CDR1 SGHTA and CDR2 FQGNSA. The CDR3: CASSLELSGGGPDTQYF. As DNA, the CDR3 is TGTGCCAGCAGCTTAGAACTCAGCGGGGGGGGCCCAGATACGCAGTATTTT.

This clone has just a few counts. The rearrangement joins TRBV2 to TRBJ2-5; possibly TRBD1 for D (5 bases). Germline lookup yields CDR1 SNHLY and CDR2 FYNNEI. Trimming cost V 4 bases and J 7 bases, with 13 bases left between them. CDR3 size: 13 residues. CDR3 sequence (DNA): TGTGCCAGCAGTGCCCGTCCTCAGGGGACCCAGTACTTC. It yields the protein CASSARPQGTQYF.

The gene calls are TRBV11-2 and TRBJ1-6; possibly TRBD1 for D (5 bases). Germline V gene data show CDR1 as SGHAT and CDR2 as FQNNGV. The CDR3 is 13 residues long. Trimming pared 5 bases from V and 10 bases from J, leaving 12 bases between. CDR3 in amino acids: CASSVTGYSPLHF. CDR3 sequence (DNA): TGTGCCAGCAGCGTCACAGGCTACTCACCCCTCCACTTT.

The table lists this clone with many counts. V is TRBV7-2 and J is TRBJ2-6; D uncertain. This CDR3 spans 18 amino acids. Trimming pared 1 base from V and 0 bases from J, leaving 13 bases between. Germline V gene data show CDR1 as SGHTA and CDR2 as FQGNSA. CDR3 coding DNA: TGTGCCAGCAGCTTAGTTCATGTCGCTGCCTCTGGGGCCAACGTCCTGACTTTC. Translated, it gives CASSLVHVAASGANVLTF.

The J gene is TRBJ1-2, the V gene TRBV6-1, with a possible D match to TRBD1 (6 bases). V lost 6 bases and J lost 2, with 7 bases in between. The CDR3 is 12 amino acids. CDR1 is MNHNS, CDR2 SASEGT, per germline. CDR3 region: CASSGQNYGYTF. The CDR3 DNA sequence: TGTGCCAGCAGCGGACAGAACTATGGCTACACCTTC.

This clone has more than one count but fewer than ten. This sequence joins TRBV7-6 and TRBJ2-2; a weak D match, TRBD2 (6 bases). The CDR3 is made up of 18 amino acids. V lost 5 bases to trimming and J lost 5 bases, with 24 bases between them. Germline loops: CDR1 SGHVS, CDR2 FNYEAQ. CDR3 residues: CASSVASPGRGGTGELFF. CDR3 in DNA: TGTGCCAGCAGCGTGGCATCACCGGGCCGTGGGGGGACCGGGGAGCTGTTTTTT. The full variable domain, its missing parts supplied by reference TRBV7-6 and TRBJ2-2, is GAGVSQSPRYKVTKRGQDVALRCDPISGHVSLYWYRQALGQGPEFLTYFNYEAQQDKSGLPNDRFSAERPEGSISTLTIQRTEQRDSAMYRCASSVASPGRGGTGELFFGEGSRLTVL.

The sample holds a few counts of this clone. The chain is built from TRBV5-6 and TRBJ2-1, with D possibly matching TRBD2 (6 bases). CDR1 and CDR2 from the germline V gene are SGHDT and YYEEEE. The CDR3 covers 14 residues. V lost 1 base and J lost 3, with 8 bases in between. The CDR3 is CASSLLDYYNEQFF. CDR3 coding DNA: TGTGCCAGCAGCTTGTTGGACTACTACAATGAGCAGTTCTTC.

The CDR3 sequence: CASSLATKRETQYF. DNA of the CDR3: TGCGCCAGCAGCTTGGCCACAAAGAGAGAGACCCAGTACTTC. The chain employs TRBV5-1 and TRBJ2-5, with D unresolved. There are 14 residues in the CDR3. Germline loops: CDR1 SGHRS, CDR2 YFSETQ. Between the trimmed V and J ends, which lost 0 bases and 4 bases, there was a span of 10 bases.

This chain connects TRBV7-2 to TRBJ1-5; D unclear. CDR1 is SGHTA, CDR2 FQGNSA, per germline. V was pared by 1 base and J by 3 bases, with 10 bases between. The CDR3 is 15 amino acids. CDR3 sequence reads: CASSLGSGYNQPQHF. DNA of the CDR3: TGTGCCAGCAGCTTAGGATCTGGGTACAATCAGCCCCAGCATTTT.